Sequencing of this T cell receptor beta chain was carried out in a study of T cell responses to AZD1222 COVID-19 vaccine. Study-wide results and caveats: Among AZD1222 vaccinees, only five to seven were seropositive at baseline.

The repertoire was sequenced with immunoSEQ multiplex PCR; TCRdb's copy has only in-frame clones and lacks some. In the table there are 90,000 to 130,000 clones, around 84% of which are singletons. A word on this clone: The target antigen is unknown.

Trimming removed 2 bases at V and 5 bases at J, with 9 bases between. The CDR3 contains 13 residues. Germline assignment: CDR1 MNHNS and CDR2 SASEGT. The chain recombines TRBV6-1 with TRBJ2-5; perhaps TRBD2 as D (5 bases). The receptor's source is an adult in good health. The source was peripheral blood, collected on day 0 of AZD1222 vaccination. The CDR3 sequence: CASSERRRETQYF. The CDR3 DNA follows: TGTGCCAGCAGTGAAAGGAGGCGGGAGACCCAGTACTTC.